These 13 T cell receptor beta chains came from one sample sequenced in a study of early T cells in non-severe SARS-CoV-2 infection. TCRdb processed the 5' RACE reads anew with MiXCR; each CDR3 protein has one entry. The sample holds roughly 70,000 distinct CDR3 sequences, approximately 13% seen once. Specimen: whole blood. Receptors were obtained from an adult who was a healthcare worker with PCR-confirmed SARS-CoV-2 infection or an uninfected control (not recorded which).

This clonotype was detected ten times or more. The chain couples TRBV12-3 or TRBV12-4 to TRBJ2-3; no firm D call. This CDR3 contains 13 residues. The V end lost 3 bases, the J end lost 6 bases, and 10 bases lay between the germline ends. CDR3 loop: CASSLDPRDTQYF. DNA of the CDR3: TGTGCCAGCAGTTTGGACCCGCGGGATACGCAGTATTTT.

Only a few counts were recorded for this clonotype. The rearrangement links TRBV24-1 to TRBJ2-3, with D possibly matching TRBD1 (6 bases). The CDR3 totals 15 residues. The V gene lost 9 bases and the J gene lost 0 bases, with 15 bases spanning the gap. Germline lookup yields CDR1 KGHDR and CDR2 SFDVKD. Written as DNA, the CDR3 is TGTGCCACCTCTCCGACAGGAAAGAGCACAGATACGCAGTATTTT. This gives the protein CATSPTGKSTDTQYF.

This clonotype turned up a few times. This chain connects TRBV27 to TRBJ1-2; TRBD1 aligns across 10 bases. Germline CDR1 MNHEY, CDR2 SMNVEV (reference sequence). J was trimmed by 0 bases and V by 5 bases; bases with no gene match: 3. This CDR3 is built from 15 residues. The CDR3 DNA follows: TGTGCCAGCAGTACGGGACAGGGGTCTAACTATGGCTACACCTTC. Amino acid sequence: CASSTGQGSNYGYTF.

This clonotype was observed a few times. V usage is TRBV7-3 and J usage is TRBJ1-2; 9 nucleotides match TRBD1. V was clipped by 5 bases and J by 4 bases; unmatched bases: 8. The CDR3 runs 15 residues. In germline, CDR1 is SGHTA, CDR2 FQGTGA. CDR3 in DNA: TGTGCCAGCAGCCCGGCCGGGACAGGGTTCTATGGCTACACCTTC. Encoded protein: CASSPAGTGFYGYTF.

In this sample, this clonotype turned up many times. The chain is built from TRBV4-3 and TRBJ2-1, with 12 bases fitting TRBD2. CDR1 and CDR2 from the germline V gene are LGHNA and YSLEER. V gave up 6 bases and J gave up 4 bases; unmatched junction bases: 4. The CDR3 consists of 15 residues. The CDR3 region is CASSSGLAGYNEQFF. CDR3 DNA sequence: TGCGCCAGCAGTTCCGGACTAGCGGGATACAATGAGCAGTTCTTC.

This chain uses TRBV6-2 or TRBV6-3 with TRBJ2-7; a weak D match, TRBD2 (5 bases). The V gene lost 6 bases and the J gene lost 0 bases, with 12 bases spanning the gap. Per the germline V gene, CDR1 is MNHEY and CDR2 is SVGEGT. The CDR3 consists of 14 residues. The CDR3 nucleotides read TGTGCCAGCAGAGAGACTACGAGCTCCTACGAGCAGTACTTC. This codes for CASRETTSSYEQYF.

This clonotype appeared many times. The chain employs TRBV12-3 or TRBV12-4 and TRBJ2-5; D may be TRBD1 (7 bases). The CDR3 has 17 residues. Trimming cost V 6 bases and J 9 bases, with 29 bases left between them. The CDR3 spells CASSLTSGSRGEKSQYF. The DNA of the CDR3 is TGTGCCAGCAGCCTCACCTCGGGGTCCAGGGGGGAGAAGTCCCAGTACTTC.

This clonotype was counted between two and nine times. The rearrangement uses TRBV4-3 and TRBJ2-7, with 13 bases aligning to TRBD2. Germline trimming cut 0 bases from V and 7 bases from J; bases unmatched to any gene: 15. Germline CDR1 is LGHNA and CDR2 is YSLEER. This CDR3 comprises 19 residues. The CDR3 is CASSQDPSGTSGTGGEQYF. The DNA of the CDR3 is TGCGCCAGCAGCCAAGACCCCTCCGGGACTAGCGGGACTGGGGGTGAGCAGTACTTC.

The sample holds many counts of this clonotype. The chain uses TRBV7-9 and TRBJ1-2, with TRBD1 matching over 8 bases. The J segment lost 3 bases and the V segment lost 3 bases, leaving 0 bases of the junction unmatched. The CDR3 runs 13 residues. Germline V gene lookup returns CDR1 SEHNR and CDR2 FQNEAQ (reference sequence). The CDR3 loop is CASSLDRDYGYTF. The CDR3 DNA sequence: TGTGCCAGCAGCTTGGACAGGGACTATGGCTACACCTTC.

This clonotype has just a few counts. The J gene is TRBJ1-5, the V gene TRBV6-5; D possibly corresponds to TRBD1 (5 bases). V gave up 5 bases and J gave up 0 bases, with 11 bases separating them. Germline V CDR1 and CDR2: MNHEY, SVGAGI. CDR3 size: 15 residues. The CDR3 protein is CASSDRQNSNQPQHF. As DNA, the CDR3 is TGTGCCAGCAGTGACAGACAAAATAGCAATCAGCCCCAGCATTTT.

This clonotype was detected ten times or more. The chain couples TRBV4-1 to TRBJ2-1; a possible D gene is TRBD1 (6 bases). V was trimmed by 6 bases and J by 3 bases, leaving 18 bases between them. The CDR3 sequence is 16 residues long. Germline CDR1 MGHRA, CDR2 YSYEKL. The CDR3, as DNA: TGCGCCAGCAGGCCTACATCGGGACACCTCTACAATGAGCAGTTCTTC. Amino acids: CASRPTSGHLYNEQFF.

This clonotype has just a few counts. The chain carries TRBV12-3 or TRBV12-4 and TRBJ2-1; 8 positions match TRBD2. The length of the CDR3 is 15 residues. The ends lost 5 bases at V and 3 bases at J; junction bases unmatched: 6. The CDR3, as DNA: TGTGCCAGCAGTCGTGAGGGACTAGACTACAATGAGCAGTTCTTC. This encodes CASSREGLDYNEQFF.

V and J are TRBV29-1 and TRBJ1-1; no firm D call. The ends were cut back, 4 bases at V and 1 base at J, with 10 bases in the middle. Germline assignment: CDR1 SQVTM and CDR2 ANQGSEA. This CDR3 region has 13 residues. The DNA for the CDR3 is TGCAGCGTTGGGAGGCAGGCGAACACTGAAGCTTTCTTT. It encodes CSVGRQANTEAFF.